Described below is a single TCR beta chain sequence and its context. The data were taken from a study of blood T cell repertoires in COVID-19. About the study: Researchers got acute and convalescent COVID-19 samples from the United States, Italy and Spain. PBMCs, B-cell-depleted T cells, or T cells provided the cDNA or gDNA that made up the material.

Per the original data handling: From reference gene primer amplification, estimates of nucleated cell counts were derived. Repertoires were generated with immunoSEQ multiplex PCR, while TCRdb's copy carries only in-frame clones and drops some. The V and J calls and the clone size are those of that table, but D and trimming were determined from the DNA. The sample includes 150,000 or so clones, about 79% of them seen just once. The sequence came from a woman aged 55-69 years with acute or convalescent COVID-19. The sequencing input was peripheral blood.

DNA of the CDR3: TGTGCCAGTAGTAAACGGCTAAGGAGGGAGACCCAGTACTTC. It translates to CASSKRLRRETQYF. This sequence joins TRBV19 and TRBJ2-5; D might be TRBD2 (5 bases). Trimming left V 4 bases short and J 5 bases short, with 14 bases between. CDR3 length: 14 residues. Germline V gene sequence: CDR1 LNHDA, CDR2 SQIVND (reference sequence).